This T cell receptor (beta chain) was recovered during a study of shared T cell receptors in the human thymus. Method: immunoSEQ multiplex PCR; TCRdb's copy keeps in-frame clones and lacks some. Of just under 550,000 clones listed, approximately 80% are singletons. The CDR3 loop spans 13 amino acids. Trimming left V 3 bases short and J 5 bases short, with 10 bases between. CDR1 is LNHDA, CDR2 SQIVND, per germline (reference sequence). The data were also submitted as part of a second study, on human thymus T cells. That paper adds: Among the donors, all were healthy Finnish infants having corrective surgery for congenital heart defects. Related research examined unrelated individuals and reported that their thymic repertoires overlapped highly.

The chain joins TRBV19 to TRBJ1-2; no definite D call. This clonotype was sampled from a boy in the first two years of life with a congenital heart defect. Sequencing was done on a sample of thymocytes. The CDR3 sequence: CASSMSPGYGYTF. CDR3 coding DNA: TGTGCCAGTAGTATGTCCCCCGGGTATGGCTACACCTTC. The full variable domain, in which reference TRBV19 and TRBJ1-2 provide the parts outside the CDR3, is DGGITQSPKYLFRKEGQNVTLSCEQNLNHDAMYWYRQDPGQGLRLIYYSQIVNDFQKGDIAEGYSVSREKKESFPLTVTSAQKNPTAFYLCASSMSPGYGYTFGSGTRLTVV.